One T cell receptor beta chain is described in this entry. The sample comes from a study of blood T cell repertoires in COVID-19. For the study at large: Material from acute and convalescent COVID-19 was sourced from the United States, Italy and Spain. T cells, B-cell-depleted T cells, or PBMCs supplied cDNA or gDNA.

Original processing methods: It was from reference gene primer amplification that nucleated cell counts were estimated. Method: immunoSEQ multiplex PCR; TCRdb's copy keeps in-frame clones and lacks some. That table is the source of V, J and clone size, and D and trimming were worked out from the DNA. The data contain about 170,000 clones, approximately 89% of them seen just once; the ten biggest clones take up more than 3%. This CDR3 has 16 residues. CDR1 and CDR2 from the germline V gene are KGHSH and LQKENI. V was pared by 5 bases and J by 5 bases, with 12 bases of the junction left unmatched. This TCR was recovered from a man between 65 and 85 years old with acute or convalescent COVID-19. This sequence joins TRBV18 and TRBJ2-7; the match to TRBD2 covers 10 bases. Sequencing was carried out using peripheral blood. CDR3 residues: CASSAPVTSGENEQYF. In nucleotides, the CDR3 is TGTGCCAGCTCAGCGCCCGTTACTAGCGGGGAGAACGAGCAGTACTTC. The variable domain in full, with the rest retrieved from reference TRBV18 and TRBJ2-7, is NAGVMQNPRHLVRRRGQEARLRCSPMKGHSHVYWYRQLPEEGLKFMVYLQKENIIDESGMPKERFSAEFPKEGPSILRIQQVVRGDSAAYFCASSAPVTSGENEQYFGPGTRLTVT.